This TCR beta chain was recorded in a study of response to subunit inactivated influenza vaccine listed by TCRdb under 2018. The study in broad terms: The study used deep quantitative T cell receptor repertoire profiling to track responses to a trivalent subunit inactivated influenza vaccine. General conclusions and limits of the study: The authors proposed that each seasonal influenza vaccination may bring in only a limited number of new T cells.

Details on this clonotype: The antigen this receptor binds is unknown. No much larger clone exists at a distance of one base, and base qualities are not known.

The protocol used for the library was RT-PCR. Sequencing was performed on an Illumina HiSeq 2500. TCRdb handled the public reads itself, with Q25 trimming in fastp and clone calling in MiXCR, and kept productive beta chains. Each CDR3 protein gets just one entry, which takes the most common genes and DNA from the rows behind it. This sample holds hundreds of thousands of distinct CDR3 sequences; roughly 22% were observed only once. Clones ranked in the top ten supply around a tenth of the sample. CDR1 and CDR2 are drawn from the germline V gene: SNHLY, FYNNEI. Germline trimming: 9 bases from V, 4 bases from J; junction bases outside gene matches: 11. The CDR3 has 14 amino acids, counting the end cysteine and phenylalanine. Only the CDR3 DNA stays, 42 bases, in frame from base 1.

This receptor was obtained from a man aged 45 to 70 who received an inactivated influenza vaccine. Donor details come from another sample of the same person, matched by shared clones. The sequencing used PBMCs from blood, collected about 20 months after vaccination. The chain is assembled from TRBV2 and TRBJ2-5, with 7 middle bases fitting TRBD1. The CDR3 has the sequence CARTGTAPGETQYF. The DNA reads TGTGCCAGGACCGGGACAGCCCCCGGAGAGACCCAGTACTTC.